The source of this T cell receptor beta chain is a study of shared clonotypes between healthy human individuals. TCRdb's copy holds only in-frame clones and misses some; the assay was immunoSEQ multiplex PCR. The table includes over a million clones, approximately 96% detected once. The CDR3 consists of 13 residues. Germline CDR1 MRHNA, CDR2 SNTAGT. V was trimmed by 2 bases and J by 4 bases, leaving 5 bases between them. The clonotype originates from a man aged 25-45 years in good health. What was sequenced was naive CD4+ T cells sorted from blood. Subset reported: CD45RA+ positively selected. V usage is TRBV6-4 and J usage is TRBJ2-2; a possible D gene is TRBD1 (5 bases). The CDR3 sequence is CASSDRGTGELFF. The CDR3, as DNA: TGTGCCAGCAGTGACAGGGGCACCGGGGAGCTGTTTTTT.